This T cell receptor (beta chain) is drawn from a study of identical twins. TCRdb reprocessed the 5' RACE reads via MiXCR and lists one record per CDR3 protein. The sample yields just over 450,000 distinct CDR3 sequences, 14% seen once. Trimming pared 5 bases from V and 6 bases from J, leaving 13 bases between. Germline V gives CDR1 SGHTA, CDR2 FQGNSA. CDR3 length equals 13 residues. The sample was also linked to a second study, of yellow fever vaccine responses in identical twins.

The chain combines TRBV7-2 with TRBJ1-2; no reliable D call. The specimen was CD4+ T cells sorted from blood. This TCR was sampled from a woman between 18 and 29 years old in good health. CDR3 sequence reads: CASSNLRADGYTF. DNA of the CDR3: TGTGCCAGCAGCAACCTCCGGGCCGATGGCTACACCTTC.